This T cell receptor (beta chain) was found in a study of blood T cells in healthy people across ages. A note on this clonotype: The antigen remains unidentified.

This CDR3 contains 14 residues. Germline CDR1 reads SGHTA; CDR2 reads FQGTGA. The V and J ends lost 1 base and 6 bases respectively, with 7 bases between them. Study findings and constraints: Naive CD4+ cells and diversity were both higher in long-lived donors than in aged donors.

A J-beta primer mix and a sample-barcoded 5' primer were used in a second PCR of about 7 to 12 cycles. Each sample provided no less than 2.5 million CDR3-containing paired-end reads. One entry per CDR3 protein results from TCRdb running MiXCR on the 5' RACE reads. The sample includes about 1,400,000 distinct CDR3 sequences, about 43% of them seen just once. Isolating PBMCs gave at least 6.5 million of these cells per sample. The J gene is TRBJ1-6, the V gene TRBV7-3; no reliable D call. The source of this sequence is a woman between 18 and 29 years old in good health. Sequenced: blood. The CDR3 DNA follows: TGTGCCAGCAGCTTAATCCGGGCTAATTCACCCCTCCACTTT. Translating it yields CASSLIRANSPLHF.